This T cell receptor beta chain was found in a study of siplizumab effects on memory and regulatory T cells. Roughly 100,000 TCR templates were assayed per sample. Sequenced by immunoSEQ multiplex PCR; TCRdb stores in-frame clones only, minus some. The data hold 1,000 to 1,500 clones, with under 85% observed a single time. Regarding the study as a whole: The Treg-derived share of mappable alloreactive CD4+ clones averaged about 68% with siplizumab and under 30% in controls. Solely a minor proportion of alloreactive clones could be assigned to unstimulated subsets. Naive T cells apparently outstripped memory cells in diversity and seemed major alloresponse contributors.

The CDR3 has 15 amino acids. Germline assignment: CDR1 MNHEY and CDR2 SMNVEV (reference sequence). J was trimmed by 6 bases and V by 7 bases; bases with no gene match: 8. Concerning this clone itself: Its antigen is unknown.

The receptor was isolated from a human donor in good health. V gene TRBV27 combines with J gene TRBJ2-1, with 11 bases identical to TRBD2. The source material was TEMRA CD8+ T cells sorted from blood. Subset denoted: unstimulated CD8+ CD45RA+ effector memory T cells. CDR3 amino acids: CASKVAGGPGNEQFF. The CDR3, as DNA: TGTGCCAGCAAAGTAGCGGGAGGGCCGGGCAATGAGCAGTTCTTC.